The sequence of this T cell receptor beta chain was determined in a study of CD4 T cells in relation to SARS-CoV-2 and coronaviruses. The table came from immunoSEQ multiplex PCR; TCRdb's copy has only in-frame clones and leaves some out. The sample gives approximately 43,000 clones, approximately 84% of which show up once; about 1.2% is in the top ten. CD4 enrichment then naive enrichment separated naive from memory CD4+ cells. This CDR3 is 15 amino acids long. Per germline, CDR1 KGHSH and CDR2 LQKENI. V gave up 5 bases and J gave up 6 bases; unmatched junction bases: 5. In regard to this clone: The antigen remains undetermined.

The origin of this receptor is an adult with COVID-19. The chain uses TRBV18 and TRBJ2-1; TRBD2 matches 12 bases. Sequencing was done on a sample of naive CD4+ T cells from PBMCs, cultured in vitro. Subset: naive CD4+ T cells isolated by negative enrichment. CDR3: CASSTLAGGFNEQFF. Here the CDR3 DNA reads TGTGCCAGCTCAACCCTAGCGGGAGGGTTCAATGAGCAGTTCTTC.